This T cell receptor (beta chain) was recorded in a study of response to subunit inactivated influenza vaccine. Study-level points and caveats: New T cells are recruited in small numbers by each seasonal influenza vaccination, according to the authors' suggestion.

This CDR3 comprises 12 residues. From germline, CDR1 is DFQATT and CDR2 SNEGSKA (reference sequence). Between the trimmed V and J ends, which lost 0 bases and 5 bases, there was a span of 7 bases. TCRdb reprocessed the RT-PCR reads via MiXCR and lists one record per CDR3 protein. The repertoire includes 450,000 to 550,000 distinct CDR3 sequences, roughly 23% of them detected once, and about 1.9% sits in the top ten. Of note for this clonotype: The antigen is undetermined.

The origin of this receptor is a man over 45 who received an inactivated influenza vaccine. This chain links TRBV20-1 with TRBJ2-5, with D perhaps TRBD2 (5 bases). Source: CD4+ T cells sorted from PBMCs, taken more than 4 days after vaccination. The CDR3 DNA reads TGCAGTGCTAGAGACAGGAGGGAGACCCAGTACTTC. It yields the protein CSARDRRETQYF.